The clone carrying this T cell receptor (beta chain) was picked up a small number of times. The data were obtained in a study of blood T cell repertoires in COVID-19. Study-wide context: Both acute and convalescent COVID-19 samples were obtained from the United States, Italy and Spain. PBMCs, B-cell-depleted T cells, or T cells provided the cDNA or gDNA that made up the material.

V was shortened by 0 bases and J by 6 bases, with 12 bases between the two germline ends. This CDR3 contains 14 residues. Germline CDR1 LGHDT, CDR2 YNNKEL (reference sequence). Per the study methods: Amplification from reference gene primers served as the basis for estimated nucleated cell counts. TCRdb's table, derived via immunoSEQ multiplex PCR, lists solely in-frame clones and lacks some. That table furnishes V, J and clone size, whereas the DNA furnished D and trimming. The sample lists a few hundred thousand clones; around 83% were seen once. Shortly before study entry, within 2 weeks, exposed participants had met a COVID-19 case.

Material: PBMCs or T cells enriched from blood (not recorded which). The TCR originated in a woman aged 45-65 years who had been exposed to COVID-19. The V gene is TRBV3-1 (or the pseudogene TRBV3-2), the J gene TRBJ2-7; D may be TRBD2 (5 bases). For the CDR3, the DNA is TGTGCCAGCAGCCAAGATGGGGTTGGAGGCGAGCAGTACTTC. Protein product: CASSQDGVGGEQYF.